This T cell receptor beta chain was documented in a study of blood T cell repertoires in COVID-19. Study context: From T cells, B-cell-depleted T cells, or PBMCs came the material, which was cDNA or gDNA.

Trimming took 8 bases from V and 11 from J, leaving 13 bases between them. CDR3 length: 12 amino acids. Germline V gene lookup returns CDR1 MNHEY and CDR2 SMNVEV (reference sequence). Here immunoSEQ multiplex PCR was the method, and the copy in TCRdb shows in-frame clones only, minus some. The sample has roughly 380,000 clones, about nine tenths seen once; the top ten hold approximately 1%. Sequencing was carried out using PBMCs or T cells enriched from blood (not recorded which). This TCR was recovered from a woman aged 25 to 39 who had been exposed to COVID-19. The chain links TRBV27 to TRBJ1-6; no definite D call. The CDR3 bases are TGTGCCAGCGGAGTCGCGGTTCCACCCCTCCACTTT. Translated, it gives CASGVAVPPLHF.